This T cell receptor (beta chain) stems from a study of blood T cell repertoires in COVID-19. Study at large: Collection of acute and convalescent COVID-19 samples took place in the United States, Italy and Spain. PBMCs, B-cell-depleted T cells, or T cells provided the cDNA or gDNA that made up the material.

Authors' methods: Reference gene primer amplification gave estimated nucleated cell counts. Profiled with immunoSEQ multiplex PCR; TCRdb holds only in-frame clones, not every one. Clone size and the V and J calls come from that table; the DNA yielded D and trimming. Of over 85,000 clones listed, 75% to 80% are singletons. CDR1 is LNHDA and CDR2 is SQIVND in the germline V gene (reference sequence). With V trimmed by 9 bases and J by 0 bases, 5 bases remained unmatched. The CDR3 has 14 amino acids. Sample: peripheral blood. The J gene is TRBJ2-4, the V gene TRBV19, with 7 bases identical to TRBD1. The receptor's source is a woman aged 80 or older with active or convalescent COVID-19. In DNA form, the CDR3 reads TGTGCCAGCCGGACAGGACTAGCCAAAAACATTCAGTACTTC. Its protein is CASRTGLAKNIQYF.